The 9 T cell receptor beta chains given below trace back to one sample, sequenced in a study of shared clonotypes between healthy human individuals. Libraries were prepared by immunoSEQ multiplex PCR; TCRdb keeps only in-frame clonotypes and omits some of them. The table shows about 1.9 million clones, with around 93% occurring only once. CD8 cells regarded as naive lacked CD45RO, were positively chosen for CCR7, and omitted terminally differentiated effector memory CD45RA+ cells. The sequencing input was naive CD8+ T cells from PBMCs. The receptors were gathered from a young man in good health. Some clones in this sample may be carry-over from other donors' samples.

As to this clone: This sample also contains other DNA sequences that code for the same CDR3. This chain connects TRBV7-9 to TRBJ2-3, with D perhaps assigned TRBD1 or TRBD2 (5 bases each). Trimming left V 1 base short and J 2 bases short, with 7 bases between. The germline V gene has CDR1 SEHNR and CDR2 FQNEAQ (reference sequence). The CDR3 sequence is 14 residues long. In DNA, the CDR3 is TGTGCCAGCAGCTTAGGGGGGATCACAGATACGCAGTATTTT. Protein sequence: CASSLGGITDTQYF.

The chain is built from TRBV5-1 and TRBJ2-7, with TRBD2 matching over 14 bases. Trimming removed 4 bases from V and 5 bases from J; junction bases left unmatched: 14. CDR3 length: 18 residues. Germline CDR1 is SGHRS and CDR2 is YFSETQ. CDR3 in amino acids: CASSQGTSGRSGIHEQYF. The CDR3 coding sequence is TGCGCCAGCAGCCAAGGGACTAGCGGGAGATCAGGAATCCACGAGCAGTACTTC.

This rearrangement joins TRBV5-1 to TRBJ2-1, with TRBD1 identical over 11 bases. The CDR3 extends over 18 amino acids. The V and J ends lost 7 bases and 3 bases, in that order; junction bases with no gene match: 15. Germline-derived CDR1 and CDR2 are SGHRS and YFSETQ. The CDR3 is CASSGTGGSQGGYNEQFF. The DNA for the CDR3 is TGCGCCAGCTCCGGGACAGGGGGTTCTCAAGGTGGCTACAATGAGCAGTTCTTC.

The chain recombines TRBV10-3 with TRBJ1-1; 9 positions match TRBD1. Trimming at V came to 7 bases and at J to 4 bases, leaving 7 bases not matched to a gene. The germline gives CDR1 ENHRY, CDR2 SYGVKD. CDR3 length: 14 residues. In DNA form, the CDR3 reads TGTGCCATCAATAGTTGGGACAGGGTCACTGAAGCTTTCTTT. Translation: CAINSWDRVTEAFF.

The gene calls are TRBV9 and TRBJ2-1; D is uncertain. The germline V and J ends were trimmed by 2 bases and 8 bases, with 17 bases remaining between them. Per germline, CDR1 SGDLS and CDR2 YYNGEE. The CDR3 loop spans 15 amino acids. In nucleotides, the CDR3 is TGTGCCAGCAGCGTGGCCGCCTCTGCCGCGGATGAGCAGTTCTTC. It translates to CASSVAASAADEQFF.

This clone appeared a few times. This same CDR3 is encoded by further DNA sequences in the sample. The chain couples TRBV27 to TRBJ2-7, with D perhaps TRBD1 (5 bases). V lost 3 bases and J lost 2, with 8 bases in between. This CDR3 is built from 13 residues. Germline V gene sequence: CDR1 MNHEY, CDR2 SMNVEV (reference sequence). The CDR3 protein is CASSFGRAYEQYF. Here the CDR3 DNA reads TGTGCCAGCAGTTTCGGCAGGGCCTACGAGCAGTACTTC.

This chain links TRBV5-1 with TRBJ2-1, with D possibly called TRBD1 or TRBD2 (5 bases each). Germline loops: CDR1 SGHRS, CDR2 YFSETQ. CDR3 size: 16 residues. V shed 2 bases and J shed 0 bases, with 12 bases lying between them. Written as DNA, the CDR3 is TGCGCCAGCAGCTTCTGGGGGAATAGCTCCTACAATGAGCAGTTCTTC. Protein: CASSFWGNSSYNEQFF.

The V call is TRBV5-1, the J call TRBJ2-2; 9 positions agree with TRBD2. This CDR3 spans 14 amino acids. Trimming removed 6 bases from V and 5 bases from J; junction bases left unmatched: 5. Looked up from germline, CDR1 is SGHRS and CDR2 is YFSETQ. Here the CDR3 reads CASKAGGTTGELFF. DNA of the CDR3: TGCGCCAGCAAAGCGGGAGGTACGACCGGGGAGCTGTTTTTT.

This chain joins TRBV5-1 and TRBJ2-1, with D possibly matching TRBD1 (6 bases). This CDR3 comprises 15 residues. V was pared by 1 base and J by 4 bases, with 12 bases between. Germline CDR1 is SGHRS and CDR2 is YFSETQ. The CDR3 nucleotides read TGCGCCAGCAGCTTGATACAGGGCTATTACAATGAGCAGTTCTTC. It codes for CASSLIQGYYNEQFF.